The entry below describes one T cell receptor beta chain. This specimen belongs to a study of blood T cell repertoires in COVID-19. The length of the CDR3 is 15 residues. From germline, CDR1 is PRHDT and CDR2 FYEKMQ (reference sequence). The ends were cut back, 5 bases at V and 3 bases at J, with 17 bases in the middle. Sequencing was performed with immunoSEQ multiplex PCR; in TCRdb, only in-frame clones are kept and a portion is missing. The profile shows approximately 300,000 clones, around 87% of them singletons. The clonotype originates from a woman in her twenties or thirties who had recovered from COVID-19. V usage is TRBV13 and J usage is TRBJ2-7; a possible D gene is TRBD2 (6 bases). Material: PBMCs or T cells enriched from blood (not recorded which). The chain's CDR3 is CASSPAPAGNYEQYF. DNA of the CDR3: TGTGCCAGCAGCCCCGCCCCCGCGGGAAACTACGAGCAGTACTTC.